The next 17 T cell receptor beta chains were all read from a single sample in a study of blood T cell repertoires in COVID-19 (TCRdb year 2020). Library preparation employed the immunoSEQ multiplex PCR assay. Sourced from immuneACCESS, this table was stored by TCRdb with only in-frame sequences that have V and J called. A share of the clones is absent; for the studies checked, an unresolved V gene accounts for under half, and the remainder has no known explanation. The sample contains over 400,000 clones, roughly 91% of them found a single time. The top ten clonotypes cover roughly 7.3% of the sample. Sequencing was carried out using peripheral blood. The receptors originated from a woman aged 50 to 65 with COVID-19, enrolled during active disease.

The chain is built from TRBV6-5 and TRBJ2-5, with TRBD1 identical over 8 bases. CDR3 length equals 15 residues. The V segment lost 6 bases and the J segment 1 base; nucleotides outside the gene matches: 7. From germline, CDR1 is MNHEY and CDR2 SVGAGI. The CDR3: CASSFGQGSQETQYF. CDR3 nucleotides: TGTGCCAGCAGCTTCGGACAGGGCAGCCAAGAGACCCAGTACTTC.

The CDR3 sequence is CASRPTPGQGAVVEQYF. In nucleotides, the CDR3 is TGCGCCAGCAGACCTACCCCGGGACAGGGGGCCGTCGTCGAGCAGTACTTC. The V gene is TRBV5-1, the J gene TRBJ2-7; TRBD1 matches 12 bases. With V trimmed by 5 bases and J by 6 bases, 15 bases remained unmatched. The CDR3 runs 17 residues. Germline V gene lookup returns CDR1 SGHRS and CDR2 YFSETQ.

The chain joins TRBV10-2 to TRBJ1-2; 12 bases agree with TRBD1. Germline V gives CDR1 WSHSY, CDR2 SAAADI. Trimming took 4 bases from V and 6 from J; bases not matched to a gene: 3. The CDR3 extends over 14 amino acids. CDR3 loop: CASSGGTGGDGYTF. Here the CDR3 DNA reads TGCGCCAGCAGTGGAGGGACAGGGGGCGATGGCTACACCTTC.

The chain employs TRBV2 and TRBJ1-4, with D possibly TRBD1 on 6 matching bases. The V end lost 5 bases, the J end lost 4 bases, and 11 bases lay between the germline ends. Germline V gene lookup returns CDR1 SNHLY and CDR2 FYNNEI. The CDR3 is made up of 14 amino acids. DNA of the CDR3: TGTGCCAGCAGTCCACAGGGAGTTAATGAAAAACTGTTTTTT. Its protein product is CASSPQGVNEKLFF.

J is TRBJ1-1 and V is TRBV5-1, with D maybe TRBD1 (5 bases). The V end was cut by 4 bases, the J end by 10 bases, with 17 bases between. The germline V gene has CDR1 SGHRS and CDR2 YFSETQ. This CDR3 is built from 13 residues. The CDR3 reads CASSEGTDWGAFF. In nucleotides, the CDR3 is TGCGCCAGCAGCGAAGGGACTGACTGGGGAGCTTTCTTT.

In its sample, this clone was seen once. The chain uses TRBV11-2 and TRBJ2-1; 11 bases fit TRBD1. Trimming cost V 1 base and J 8 bases; bases outside gene matches: 4. Germline V gene sequence: CDR1 SGHAT, CDR2 FQNNGV. This CDR3 has 15 amino acids. The CDR3 is CASSLVGTGGDEQFF. DNA of the CDR3: TGTGCCAGCAGCTTAGTAGGGACAGGGGGGGATGAGCAGTTCTTC. The whole variable domain, remainder taken from reference TRBV11-2 and TRBJ2-1, is EAGVAQSPRYKIIEKRQSVAFWCNPISGHATLYWYQQILGQGPKLLIQFQNNGVVDDSQLPKDRFSAERLKGVDSTLKIQPAKLEDSAVYLCASSLVGTGGDEQFFGPGTRLTVL.

V and J are TRBV10-3 and TRBJ1-1; TRBD1 is a possible D gene (5 bases). V was cut by 10 bases and J by 1 base, with 19 bases left in between. CDR3 length: 15 residues. Germline CDR1 and CDR2: ENHRY and SYGVKD. CDR3 nucleotides: TGTGCCACCTCCTATTCTCAAGGACAGAACACTGAAGCTTTCTTT. Protein: CATSYSQGQNTEAFF.

The chain combines TRBV6-6 with TRBJ1-3, with D hard to call. Trimming removed 0 bases from V and 1 base from J, with 10 bases in between. The CDR3 loop spans 16 amino acids. Per germline, CDR1 MNHNY and CDR2 SVGAGI (reference sequence). The CDR3 sequence: CASSYSSPLSGNTIYF. The CDR3 coding sequence is TGTGCCAGCAGTTACTCATCCCCACTTTCTGGAAACACCATATATTTT.

The V call is TRBV6-5, the J call TRBJ1-4; no definite D call. The CDR3 extends over 14 amino acids. The germline V and J ends were trimmed by 5 bases and 3 bases, with 10 bases remaining between them. The germline V gene has CDR1 MNHEY and CDR2 SVGAGI. The CDR3 DNA reads as TGTGCCAGCAGTCCCTCGAGTCCTAATGAAAAACTGTTTTTT. Protein: CASSPSSPNEKLFF.

The chain recombines TRBV2 with TRBJ1-4; TRBD1 matches 7 bases. Germline V CDR1 and CDR2: SNHLY, FYNNEI. CDR3 size: 15 residues. V lost 7 bases and J lost 0; bases outside the gene matches: 5. The DNA of the CDR3 is TGTGCCAGCACAGGTCAGGGGGCAACTAATGAAAAACTGTTTTTT. This translates into CASTGQGATNEKLFF.

The chain couples TRBV5-1 to TRBJ1-1; 7 bases align to TRBD1. The CDR3 runs 14 residues. Germline V gives CDR1 SGHRS, CDR2 YFSETQ. The V and J ends lost 4 bases and 7 bases, in that order; junction bases with no gene match: 10. The CDR3 nucleotides read TGCGCCAGCAGCATAACAGGGGAAAGAAATGAAGCTTTCTTT. This gives the protein CASSITGERNEAFF.

V is TRBV30 and J is TRBJ1-2; 7 nucleotides line up with TRBD1. CDR1 is GTSNPN and CDR2 is SVGIG in the germline V gene (reference sequence). The CDR3 is 14 amino acids. With 5 bases clipped from V and 4 bases from J, the junction kept 10 bases outside the gene matches. DNA for the CDR3: TGTGCCTGGTCAGGGGGTCGGCAGTCCTATGGCTACACCTTC. As protein: CAWSGGRQSYGYTF.

The chain has TRBV7-9 and TRBJ2-7, with D possibly TRBD1 on 6 matching bases. Germline-derived CDR1 and CDR2 are SEHNR and FQNEAQ (reference sequence). V shed 4 bases and J shed 3 bases, with 13 bases lying between them. This CDR3 is built from 14 residues. The DNA for the CDR3 is TGTGCCAGCAGCTCCCAGACAGGAGGCTACGAGCAGTACTTC. It translates to CASSSQTGGYEQYF.

The table lists this clone with a count of one. The chain joins TRBV12-3 or TRBV12-4 to TRBJ2-1, with a weak D call TRBD1 (6 bases). CDR3 length equals 13 residues. V gave up 3 bases and J gave up 6 bases, with 9 bases separating them. The CDR3, as DNA: TGTGCCAGCAGTTTTAGGACAGTCAATGAGCAGTTCTTC. It translates to CASSFRTVNEQFF.

As for this clone: Within the sample, other DNA sequences also encode this same CDR3. This chain connects TRBV7-2 to TRBJ2-3; 9 bases match TRBD2. The CDR3 has 15 residues. Per the germline V gene, CDR1 is SGHTA and CDR2 is FQGNSA. J was trimmed by 3 bases and V by 1 base; bases with no gene match: 2. The CDR3 is CASSLVAGATDTQYF. CDR3 sequence (DNA): TGTGCCAGCAGCTTAGTAGCGGGGGCTACAGATACGCAGTATTTT.

This chain links TRBV28 with TRBJ2-7; the D is unclear. The germline CDR1 and CDR2 sequences are MDHEN and SYDVKM. Trimming cost V 8 bases and J 2 bases, with 19 bases left between them. This CDR3 comprises 15 residues. The DNA of the CDR3 is TGTGCCAGCCAACGTGAATCCTCAGTGACCTACGAGCAGTACTTC. As protein: CASQRESSVTYEQYF. The whole variable domain, remainder taken from reference TRBV28 and TRBJ2-7, is DVKVTQSSRYLVKRTGEKVFLECVQDMDHENMFWYRQDPGLGLRLIYFSYDVKMKEKGDIPEGYSVSREKKERFSLILESASTNQTSMYLCASQRESSVTYEQYFGPGTRLTVT.

The rearrangement links TRBV10-2 to TRBJ1-5, with D perhaps TRBD1 (6 bases). Germline V lookup: CDR1 WSHSY, CDR2 SAAADI. Trimming took 9 bases from V and 0 from J, leaving 12 bases between them. The CDR3 is 14 residues long. The CDR3 bases are TGCGCCAGTCGGGACACCTATAGCAATCAGCCCCAGCATTTT. The encoded protein is CASRDTYSNQPQHF.